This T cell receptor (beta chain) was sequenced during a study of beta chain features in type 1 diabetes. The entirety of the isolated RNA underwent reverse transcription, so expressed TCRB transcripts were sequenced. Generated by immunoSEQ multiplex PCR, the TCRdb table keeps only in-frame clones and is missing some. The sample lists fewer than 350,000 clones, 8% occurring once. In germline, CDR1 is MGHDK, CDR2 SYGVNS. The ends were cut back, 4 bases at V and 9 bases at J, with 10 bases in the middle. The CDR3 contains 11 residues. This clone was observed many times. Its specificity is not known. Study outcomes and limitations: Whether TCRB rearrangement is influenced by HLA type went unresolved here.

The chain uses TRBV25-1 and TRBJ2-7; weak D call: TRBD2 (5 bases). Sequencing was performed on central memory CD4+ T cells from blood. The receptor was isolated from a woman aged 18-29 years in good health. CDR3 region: CASSAGRVQYF. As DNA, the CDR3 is TGTGCCAGCAGTGCGGGAAGGGTGCAGTACTTC.